Listed below are T cell receptor beta chains from one sample, sequenced in a study of cytomegalovirus exposure and HLA in healthy donors. Assay: immunoSEQ multiplex PCR; the TCRdb copy retains only in-frame clones and omits some. The sample yields about 140,000 clones, approximately 72% seen once. Sequencing input: PBMCs. These receptors were obtained from a woman aged 55-69 years in good health and CMV-seronegative. Each CDR3 is given with its conserved first and last residue. Fields, in order: D gene, clone size, V gene, J gene, CDR3 DNA, CDR3 protein. The D gene is left open where the match is weak. Expanded clones get a size class; other rows say once, few or many, or leave the size out.

-	-	TRBV5-1	TRBJ2-7	TGCGCCAGCTCGTCCTCAGCGGGCCCCCACTACGAGCAGTACTTC	CASSSSAGPHYEQYF
TRBD1	few	TRBV6-1	TRBJ1-1	TGTGCCAGCAGCGACAGGGGGAACACTGAAGCTTTCTTT	CASSDRGNTEAFF
-	-	TRBV7-2	TRBJ2-1	TGTGCCAGCAGCTTACTAGGAGGGATTGAGCAGTTCTTC	CASSLLGGIEQFF
TRBD2	few	TRBV4-3	TRBJ2-2	TGCGCCAGCAGCCAAGGGGCCCCGGGACTAGGGAACACCGGGGAGCTGTTTTTT	CASSQGAPGLGNTGELFF
-	few	TRBV7-5	TRBJ1-3	TGTGTCAGAAGTGTGATAGCGGGACAGGGAGGTAGGGCCTCTGGAAACACCATATATTTT	CVRSVIAGQGGRASGNTIYF
TRBD1	-	TRBV28	TRBJ2-3	TGTGCCAGCAGTTCGATAGGGACAGCCACAGATACGCAGTATTTT	CASSSIGTATDTQYF
TRBD2	few	TRBV7-3	TRBJ2-3	TGTGCCAGCAGCTTGGCTAGCGGGGGCACAGATACGCAGTATTTT	CASSLASGGTDTQYF
-	once	TRBV5-1	TRBJ2-5	TGCGCCAGCAGCCCCAGGAGGACGGCCCCACAAGAGACCCAGTACTTC	CASSPRRTAPQETQYF
-	-	TRBV6-5	TRBJ2-2	TGTGCCAGCAGCCCCCAGGGGAACACCGGGGAGCTGTTTTTT	CASSPQGNTGELFF
TRBD2	-	TRBV4-3	TRBJ2-3	TGCGCCAGCAGCCAAGACGCCAGGCGGGGGGCAGATACGCAGTATTTT	CASSQDARRGADTQYF
-	few	TRBV2	TRBJ2-5	TGTGCCAGCACCGAGCATCGGGAGACCCAGTACTTC	CASTEHRETQYF
TRBD1	-	TRBV7-8	TRBJ1-2	TGTGCCAGCAGCTTAGCCGGACAGGGCAACTATGGCTACACCTTC	CASSLAGQGNYGYTF
-	-	TRBV19	TRBJ2-3	TGTGCCACTACCCCGGGACACCTCACAGATACGCAGTATTTT	CATTPGHLTDTQYF
TRBD2	-	TRBV19	TRBJ2-1	TGTGCCAGTAATCGGAGGGGGCTAGCGGGGGGGGGTGAGCAGTTCTTC	CASNRRGLAGGGEQFF
-	-	TRBV11-2	TRBJ2-5	TGTGCCAGCAGCTTATCGGGATTCGACCCAGAGACCCAGTACTTC	CASSLSGFDPETQYF
TRBD1	-	TRBV6-6	TRBJ1-5	TGTGCCAGCAGTGGACAGGGAAGGGGTCAGCCCCAGCATTTT	CASSGQGRGQPQHF
TRBD1	-	TRBV6-5	TRBJ2-7	TGTGCCAGCAGTTACTCGGGGGACAGGGGCTCTTACGAGCAGTACTTC	CASSYSGDRGSYEQYF
-	-	TRBV29-1	TRBJ2-6	TGCAGCGTTAGCACTGGGGCCAACGTCCTGACTTTC	CSVSTGANVLTF
TRBD1	-	TRBV28	TRBJ2-7	TGTGCCAGCACCAGGACAGGGATGTCCTACGAGCAGTACTTC	CASTRTGMSYEQYF
TRBD2	-	TRBV6-1	TRBJ2-7	TGTGCCAGCGGACAGACTAGCGCCTACGAGCAGTACTTC	CASGQTSAYEQYF
TRBD1	-	TRBV4-3	TRBJ1-2	TGCGCCAGCAGCCAGAGGACAGGGGGTATTGGTGGCTACACCTTC	CASSQRTGGIGGYTF
-	-	TRBV6-6	TRBJ1-2	TGTGCCAGCAGGGGCGGACAGTCCCGGCTGAACTATGGCTACACCTTC	CASRGGQSRLNYGYTF
TRBD2	-	TRBV19	TRBJ2-2	TGTGCCAGTAAAAGGGAGGGACTATCAAACACCGGGGAGCTGTTTTTT	CASKREGLSNTGELFF
-	-	TRBV9	TRBJ1-1	TGTGCCAGCAGCCTTGGGGCGTACACTGAAGCTTTCTTT	CASSLGAYTEAFF
-	-	TRBV5-1	TRBJ1-1	TGCGCCAGCAGCCCAGGGCCCCTGACAAACACTGAAGCTTTCTTT	CASSPGPLTNTEAFF
-	-	TRBV7-2	TRBJ1-6	TGTGCCAGCAGCTTAGCTGGTCAGGCGAATTCACCCCTCCACTTT	CASSLAGQANSPLHF
-	-	TRBV4-1	TRBJ2-2	TGCGCCAGCAGCCAATCGGTCGGACTCACGAACACCGGGGAGCTGTTTTTT	CASSQSVGLTNTGELFF
TRBD1	-	TRBV6-5	TRBJ2-3	TGTGCCAGCAGTTGGGTGGGACAGGGGGCTGTGGATACGCAGTATTTT	CASSWVGQGAVDTQYF
-	-	TRBV25-1	TRBJ1-1	TGTGCCAGCAGTGATTTCAGGGAGCCGGGACTCGGCGCTGAAGCTTTCTTT	CASSDFREPGLGAEAFF
TRBD2	-	TRBV9	TRBJ2-7	TGTGCCAGCAGCCCCGCCAGACTAGCGGCATCCTACGAGCAGTACTTC	CASSPARLAASYEQYF
-	few	TRBV19	TRBJ2-5	TGTGCCAGTAGTTCTCAGGGGGGTCTAGAGACCCAGTACTTC	CASSSQGGLETQYF
TRBD1	few	TRBV4-2	TRBJ2-2	TGTGCCAGCAGCCACAGTGGGCCGGGACAGGGCGCGGGGGGGGAGCTGTTTTTT	CASSHSGPGQGAGGELFF
-	-	TRBV6-5	TRBJ2-3	TGTGCCAGCTGGCCTAGAGCCAACACAGATACGCAGTATTTT	CASWPRANTDTQYF
TRBD2	-	TRBV7-2	TRBJ2-1	TGTGCCAGCAGCTTAGCGGCGGGAGGAGGCTACAATGAGCAGTTCTTC	CASSLAAGGGYNEQFF
TRBD1	once	TRBV6-5	TRBJ2-7	TGTGCCAGCAATAATCCGGGACAGGGCCACGAGCAGTACTTC	CASNNPGQGHEQYF
TRBD1	-	TRBV6-6	TRBJ2-7	TGTGCCAGCAGTTACGGGACAGGGGAGTCCTACGAGCAGTACTTC	CASSYGTGESYEQYF
-	-	TRBV5-4	TRBJ1-6	TGTGCCAGCAGCTTGAGCAGGGAATATTCACCCCTCCACTTT	CASSLSREYSPLHF
TRBD1	few	TRBV10-3	TRBJ1-5	TGTGCCATCAGTGAGTTCGCAGGGGGGCAACAGCCCCAGCATTTT	CAISEFAGGQQPQHF